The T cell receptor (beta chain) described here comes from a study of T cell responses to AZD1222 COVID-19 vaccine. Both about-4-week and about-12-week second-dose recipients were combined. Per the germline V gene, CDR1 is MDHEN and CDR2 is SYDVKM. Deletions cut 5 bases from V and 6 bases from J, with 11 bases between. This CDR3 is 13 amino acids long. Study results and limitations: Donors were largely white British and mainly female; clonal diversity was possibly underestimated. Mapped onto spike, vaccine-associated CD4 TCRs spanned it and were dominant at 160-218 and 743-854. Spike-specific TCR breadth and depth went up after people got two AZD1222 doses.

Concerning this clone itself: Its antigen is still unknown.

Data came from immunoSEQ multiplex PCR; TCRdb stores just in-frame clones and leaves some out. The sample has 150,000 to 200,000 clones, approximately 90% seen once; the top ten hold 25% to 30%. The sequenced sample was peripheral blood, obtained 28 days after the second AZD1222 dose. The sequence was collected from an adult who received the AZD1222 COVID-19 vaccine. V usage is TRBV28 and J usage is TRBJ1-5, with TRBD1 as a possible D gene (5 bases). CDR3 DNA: TGTGCCAGCAGTGCCGGGGCAGGTCAGCCCCAGCATTTT. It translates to CASSAGAGQPQHF.